The present T cell receptor (beta chain) was sequenced within a study of identifying expanded T cells in peripheral blood. Study outcomes and limitations: Clone count variance between roughly two-week samples rose with total template count. Over approximately two and four weeks, about 15 and 19 clones changed, versus roughly 1.1 between replicates.

About this clone itself: Its antigen is currently unknown.

V lost 5 bases and J 0 bases, leaving 6 bases between the germline ends. Per germline, CDR1 SGHDT and CDR2 YYEEEE. The CDR3 is made up of 14 amino acids. Healthy donors had no documented immune events, such as infections, while sampled. Produced via immunoSEQ multiplex PCR; TCRdb's table is partial and in-frame only. The table records approximately 130,000 clones, approximately 86% of them present only once. Sequenced sample: blood. The TCR sequence derives from a person aged 18 to 75 in good health. J is TRBJ2-6 and V is TRBV5-6; no reliable D call. The CDR3 protein is CASRWISGANVLTF. Here the CDR3 DNA reads TGTGCCAGCAGGTGGATCTCTGGGGCCAACGTCCTGACTTTC.